This T cell receptor (beta chain) emerged from a study of metastatic and nonmetastatic thyroid tumors (dated by TCRdb to 2020 to 2021). The study in broad terms: Repertoires were compared across peripheral blood and tumor or nodule tissue samples from malignant and benign thyroid patients. The full study reports these points: In both blood and tumor samples, TCR beta diversity was reported to be significantly higher in malignant tumors than in benign nodules.

On this clone: Its antigen has not been determined. No qualities accompany the bases; no much larger clone lies one base away.

Taken from cysteine to phenylalanine, the CDR3 has 14 residues. Only the CDR3 region is kept as DNA, spanning 42 bases read in frame from base 1. Trimming removed 5 bases from V and 0 bases from J, leaving 9 bases between the germline ends. The germline V gene yields SGHVT for CDR1 and SQSDAQ for CDR2. Before undergoing thyroid surgery, none of the patients had been given any kind of treatment. The study retrospectively analysed patient clinical samples collected from about 2012 to 2018 using T-cell receptor beta sequencing. The method was PCR. Sequenced on an Illumina HiSeq 4000. High-throughput sequencing was used to profile the TCR beta-chain CDR3 region of each patient. Per the source publication's procedure: Drawing on CDR3 differences between clinicopathological groups, the researchers built a classifier meant to tell apart patients with distant-metastatic papillary thyroid cancer. The Shannon index was used to assess repertoire diversity, and the Morisita-Horn index was used to assess tumor-blood repertoire similarity. TCRdb trimmed public reads at Q25 via fastp, called clones via MiXCR and kept in-frame beta chains. The V and J calls were not made by the authors but by TCRdb's processing. A total of 14,000 to 15,000 clones appear in this sample, about 3.5% of them only once. The ten largest clonotypes hold 27% of the sample.

Recombination linked TRBV7-4 to TRBJ2-3, and perhaps TRBD2 as D gene, on 5 matching bases. The TCR sequence derives from a female donor with papillary thyroid cancer or a benign thyroid nodule (not recorded which). Some clones in this sample may be carry-over from other donors' samples. The sequenced material came from tumor tissue. The nucleotide sequence is TGTGCCAGCAGCCTAGGACTTAGCACAGATACGCAGTATTTT. Its coded protein is CASSLGLSTDTQYF.